These 30 T cell receptor beta chains came from one sample sequenced in a study of OX40 agonist ivuxolimab in advanced cancers. Generated by immunoSEQ multiplex PCR, the TCRdb table keeps only in-frame clones and is missing some. The top ten hold about 0.42% of the sample, which has 60,000 to 70,000 clones, around four fifths seen once. Material: CD4+ or CD8+ T cells sorted from blood, obtained in a trial of the OX40 agonist ivuxolimab. The receptor source for this set is an adult with an advanced solid tumor such as melanoma, head and neck, liver or kidney cancer.

The chain is built from TRBV7-2 and TRBJ1-2; 8 positions match TRBD1. The CDR3 consists of 14 residues. From germline, CDR1 is SGHTA and CDR2 FQGNSA. V lost 4 bases, J lost 4 bases, and 5 bases stayed unmatched. This CDR3 reads CASSWPGTGYGYTF. Written as DNA, the CDR3 is TGTGCCAGCAGCTGGCCCGGGACAGGCTATGGCTACACCTTC.

This chain links TRBV7-9 with TRBJ1-1; D is unclear. The V end was cut by 5 bases, the J end by 3 bases, with 7 bases between. This CDR3 contains 12 residues. Germline lookup yields CDR1 SEHNR and CDR2 FQNEAQ (reference sequence). In nucleotides, the CDR3 is TGTGCCAGCAGCCCCATATACACTGAAGCTTTCTTT. Translated, it gives CASSPIYTEAFF.

The chain has TRBV28 and TRBJ1-3, with D possibly being TRBD1 (5 bases). With 0 bases removed from V and 0 bases from J, the gap between germline ends came to 15 bases. Germline V gives CDR1 MDHEN, CDR2 SYDVKM. The CDR3 runs to 18 residues. The CDR3 reads CASSLWGLSTTSGNTIYF. For the CDR3, the DNA is TGTGCCAGCAGTTTATGGGGGCTAAGTACGACCTCTGGAAACACCATATATTTT.

The chain links TRBV19 to TRBJ2-3, with 15 bases aligning to TRBD2. Germline values: CDR1 LNHDA, CDR2 SQIVND (reference sequence). This CDR3 has 17 residues. V gave up 4 bases and J gave up 4 bases; unmatched junction bases: 6. The CDR3 spells CASSTRTSGRASDTQYF. CDR3 DNA: TGTGCCAGTAGTACTCGGACTAGCGGGAGGGCCTCAGATACGCAGTATTTT.

DNA of the CDR3: TGTGCCACCAGCAGAGGAGGGGGGGTGAGGACTGAAGCTTTCTTT. Translating gives CATSRGGGVRTEAFF. The chain couples TRBV15 to TRBJ1-1; D possibly corresponds to TRBD1 (6 bases). The V gene lost 1 base and the J gene lost 5 bases, with 14 bases spanning the gap. The CDR3 length is 15 residues. Germline values: CDR1 LNHNV, CDR2 YYDKDF (reference sequence).

CDR3 DNA sequence: TGTGCCAGCAGTTTATTAGGGACACGAGGGCACGGGGATGGCTACACCTTC. Residues: CASSLLGTRGHGDGYTF. The chain combines TRBV27 with TRBJ1-2, with a tentative D call TRBD1 (6 bases). The germline CDR1 and CDR2 sequences are MNHEY and SMNVEV (reference sequence). Trimming stripped 1 base from V and 6 bases from J, with 21 bases between. CDR3 length equals 17 residues.

A few counts support this clone. The sample has other DNA sequences that encode this CDR3 too. The chain uses TRBV7-2 and TRBJ2-3; D call uncertain. The CDR3 extends over 14 amino acids. Between the trimmed V and J ends, which lost 1 base and 3 bases, there was a span of 8 bases. Per the germline V gene, CDR1 is SGHTA and CDR2 is FQGNSA. CDR3 sequence: CASSLDGLTDTQYF. The CDR3 nucleotides read TGTGCCAGCAGCTTAGACGGGCTAACAGATACGCAGTATTTT. Full variable domain (outside the CDR3, taken from reference TRBV7-2 and TRBJ2-3): GAGVSQSPSNKVTEKGKDVELRCDPISGHTALYWYRQSLGQGLEFLIYFQGNSAPDKSGLPSDRFSAERTGGSVSTLTIQRTQQEDSAVYLCASSLDGLTDTQYFGPGTRLTVL.

The V gene is TRBV6-4, the J gene TRBJ2-7, with D possibly TRBD1 on 5 matching bases. Germline V lookup: CDR1 MRHNA, CDR2 SNTAGT. V lost 4 bases and J 3 bases, leaving 19 bases between the germline ends. The CDR3 runs 16 residues. The CDR3 reads CASSVLVPDNIYEQYF. The DNA of the CDR3 is TGTGCCAGCAGTGTCCTAGTCCCGGACAACATCTACGAGCAGTACTTC.

The chain carries TRBV11-1 and TRBJ2-5; D assignment may be TRBD1 or TRBD2 (5 bases each). Germline V gene data show CDR1 as SGHAT and CDR2 as FQDESV (reference sequence). The CDR3 length is 15 residues. With 1 base removed from V and 4 bases from J, the gap between germline ends came to 13 bases. CDR3 sequence reads: CASSLVGGGRETQYF. In DNA, the CDR3 is TGTGCCAGCAGCTTAGTTGGGGGTGGTCGAGAGACCCAGTACTTC.

The gene calls are TRBV28 and TRBJ1-1, with D tentatively TRBD1 (5 bases). V dropped 6 bases and J dropped 4 bases, with 15 bases sitting between them. Germline CDR1 reads MDHEN; CDR2 reads SYDVKM. The CDR3 length is 14 residues. CDR3: CASRPRQLRTEAFF. Written as DNA, the CDR3 is TGTGCCAGCAGGCCAAGACAGCTGCGCACTGAAGCTTTCTTT.

The chain is built from TRBV5-1 and TRBJ2-3; possibly TRBD2 for D (6 bases). Per germline, CDR1 SGHRS and CDR2 YFSETQ. V dropped 2 bases and J dropped 0 bases, with 10 bases sitting between them. This CDR3 has 15 residues. The CDR3 sequence is CASSFGGASTDTQYF. The CDR3 coding sequence is TGCGCCAGCAGCTTCGGAGGGGCAAGCACAGATACGCAGTATTTT. Full variable domain (remainder filled in from reference TRBV5-1 and TRBJ2-3): KAGVTQTPRYLIKTRGQQVTLSCSPISGHRSVSWYQQTPGQGLQFLFEYFSETQRNKGNFPGRFSGRQFSNSRSEMNVSTLELGDSALYLCASSFGGASTDTQYFGPGTRLTVL.

The chain carries TRBV11-1 and TRBJ1-4, with a possible D match to TRBD1 (6 bases). The CDR3 is 15 residues long. CDR1 and CDR2 from the germline V gene are SGHAT and FQDESV (reference sequence). V lost 5 bases, J lost 10 bases, and 20 bases lay in between. CDR3 protein: CASSQSSGGHVKLFF. The DNA of the CDR3 is TGTGCCAGCAGCCAGAGCAGCGGGGGCCATGTAAAACTGTTTTTT.

Only a few counts were recorded for this clone. V is TRBV5-1 and J is TRBJ1-5; 7 nucleotides align to TRBD1. The CDR3 totals 15 residues. With V trimmed by 0 bases and J by 4 bases, 4 bases remained unmatched. The germline gives CDR1 SGHRS, CDR2 YFSETQ. In DNA, the CDR3 is TGCGCCAGCAGCTTGGCGGGACAGCCTAATCAGCCCCAGCATTTT. This sequence encodes CASSLAGQPNQPQHF.

A few counts support this clone. The gene calls are TRBV5-6 and TRBJ2-5; 9 positions agree with TRBD1. V was pared by 4 bases and J by 5 bases, with 12 bases of the junction left unmatched. The germline V gene has CDR1 SGHDT and CDR2 YYEEEE. The CDR3 is 16 amino acids. The CDR3 DNA sequence: TGTGCCAGCAGCCAAGAAAGACAGGGGGTAGGGGAGACCCAGTACTTC. Translation: CASSQERQGVGETQYF. Supplemented by reference TRBV5-6 and TRBJ2-5, the full variable domain reads DAGVTQSPTHLIKTRGQQVTLRCSPKSGHDTVSWYQQALGQGPQFIFQYYEEEERQRGNFPDRFSGHQFPNYSSELNVNALLLGDSALYLCASSQERQGVGETQYFGPGTRLLVL.

The chain combines TRBV7-3 with TRBJ2-1; 16 bases match TRBD2. Germline V gives CDR1 SGHTA, CDR2 FQGTGA. V shed 5 bases and J 10 bases; nucleotides not matched to a gene: 2. The CDR3 has 14 residues. In DNA, the CDR3 is TGTGCCAGCAGCACGGGACTAGCGGGAGGGGAGCAGTTCTTC. This codes for CASSTGLAGGEQFF.

This sequence joins TRBV7-9 and TRBJ1-2; 8 nucleotides agree with TRBD1. Germline CDR1 SEHNR, CDR2 FQNEAQ (reference sequence). CDR3 length equals 17 residues. Losses at the gene ends were 5 bases for V and 0 bases for J; bases not matched to a gene: 11. The CDR3 region is CASSLNRGGGANYGYTF. Here the CDR3 DNA reads TGTGCCAGCAGCCTCAACAGGGGGGGAGGTGCTAACTATGGCTACACCTTC.

The genes are TRBV18 and TRBJ1-5; D is ambiguous. CDR3 length equals 15 residues. Germline assignment: CDR1 KGHSH and CDR2 LQKENI. The V and J ends lost 6 bases and 3 bases respectively, with 15 bases between them. The CDR3 coding sequence is TGTGCCAGCTCTGCTGCGGTAGACGCCAATCAGCCCCAGCATTTT. It codes for CASSAAVDANQPQHF.

This clone was detected a few times. This chain links TRBV6-1 with TRBJ1-5; D remains unclear. V was shortened by 1 base and J by 4 bases, with 14 bases between the two germline ends. There are 16 residues in the CDR3. The germline CDR1 and CDR2 sequences are MNHNS and SASEGT. The CDR3 loop is CASSEGRTAGNQPQHF. Written as DNA, the CDR3 is TGTGCCAGCAGTGAAGGTAGGACGGCGGGGAATCAGCCCCAGCATTTT.

V is TRBV4-1 and J is TRBJ2-1; D not certain. This CDR3 spans 15 amino acids. Germline loops: CDR1 MGHRA, CDR2 YSYEKL. The V gene lost 0 bases and the J gene lost 0 bases, with 6 bases spanning the gap. The CDR3 region has the DNA TGCGCCAGCAGCCAAGAGCGGTACTCCTACAATGAGCAGTTCTTC. It codes for CASSQERYSYNEQFF.

This chain joins TRBV19 and TRBJ1-5; 7 bases line up with TRBD1. CDR1 and CDR2 (germline): LNHDA, SQIVND (reference sequence). This CDR3 comprises 13 residues. The junction had 7 bases not matched to a gene; V was cut back by 7 bases and J by 7 bases. The CDR3 spells CASNPTGNQPQHF. CDR3 DNA: TGTGCCAGTAACCCGACAGGGAACCAGCCCCAGCATTTT.

This clone was observed a single time. The chain carries TRBV2 and TRBJ1-2; 8 bases align to TRBD1. This CDR3 has 14 amino acids. With 3 bases clipped from V and 6 bases from J, the junction kept 6 bases outside the gene matches. Germline V gene lookup returns CDR1 SNHLY and CDR2 FYNNEI. The CDR3 bases are TGTGCCAGCAGTGACCCAGGGGGCGAGAATGGCTACACCTTC. Protein product: CASSDPGGENGYTF.

This chain uses TRBV18 with TRBJ2-1; perhaps D is TRBD1 or TRBD2 (5 bases each). V lost 0 bases and J lost 4, with 22 bases in between. Germline V gene sequence: CDR1 KGHSH, CDR2 LQKENI. The CDR3 extends over 19 amino acids. CDR3 region: CASSPPYFLGTEPYNEQFF. The DNA for the CDR3 is TGTGCCAGCTCACCACCGTATTTTCTGGGGACGGAGCCTTACAATGAGCAGTTCTTC.

This clone appeared a single time. The CDR3 DNA follows: TGTGCCAGCAGCGTAGTTGGGACAGTTAACACCGGGGAGCTGTTTTTT. Translating it yields CASSVVGTVNTGELFF. The J gene is TRBJ2-2, the V gene TRBV9; 7 nucleotides line up with TRBD1. The junction had 4 bases not matched to a gene; V was cut back by 0 bases and J by 2 bases. CDR1 is SGDLS and CDR2 is YYNGEE in the germline V gene. The length of the CDR3 is 16 residues. Filled out from reference TRBV9 and TRBJ2-2, the complete variable domain reads DSGVTQTPKHLITATGQRVTLRCSPRSGDLSVYWYQQSLDQGLQFLIQYYNGEERAKGNILERFSAQQFPDLHSELNLSSLELGDSALYFCASSVVGTVNTGELFFGEGSRLTVL.

The chain has TRBV19 and TRBJ2-1, with TRBD2 matching over 14 bases. The CDR3 consists of 19 residues. V dropped 4 bases and J dropped 9; count of bases not matched to a gene: 17. The germline CDR1 and CDR2 sequences are LNHDA and SQIVND (reference sequence). CDR3 amino acids: CASSKGTSGRHGAYGEQFF. The CDR3 nucleotides are TGTGCCAGTAGTAAGGGGACTAGCGGGAGACATGGCGCATATGGTGAGCAGTTCTTC.

The table lists this clone with a few counts. The V call is TRBV7-6, the J call TRBJ2-3; TRBD2 matches at 8 bases. V gave up 6 bases and J gave up 3 bases; unmatched junction bases: 8. The length of the CDR3 is 15 residues. Looked up from germline, CDR1 is SGHVS and CDR2 is FNYEAQ. CDR3 amino acids: CASRASGLATDTQYF. Written as DNA, the CDR3 is TGTGCCAGCAGGGCTAGCGGGTTAGCAACAGATACGCAGTATTTT.

This chain uses TRBV7-2 with TRBJ2-7; D perhaps matches TRBD1 (6 bases). The V end was cut by 1 base, the J end by 1 base, with 14 bases between. The CDR3 consists of 16 residues. Germline loops: CDR1 SGHTA, CDR2 FQGNSA. CDR3: CASSLDATGPSYEQYF. In DNA form, the CDR3 reads TGTGCCAGCAGCTTAGATGCGACAGGACCTTCCTACGAGCAGTACTTC.

V and J are TRBV28 and TRBJ1-2; TRBD1 might be the D (6 bases). There are 12 residues in the CDR3. Trimming took off 6 bases at V and 8 bases at J, with 13 bases between the two ends. The V gene's germline CDR1 is MDHEN and CDR2 SYDVKM. In nucleotides, the CDR3 is TGTGCCAGCAGCCGGGACATTCGCGGCTACACCTTC. It translates to CASSRDIRGYTF.

The V call is TRBV11-2, the J call TRBJ1-4, with 7 nucleotides matching TRBD1. CDR3 size: 15 residues. The germline gives CDR1 SGHAT, CDR2 FQNNGV. Trimming removed 4 bases from V and 3 bases from J; junction bases left unmatched: 5. CDR3 bases: TGTGCCAGCAGCTCTCTACAGGGGTCTAATGAAAAACTGTTTTTT. The encoded protein is CASSSLQGSNEKLFF.

This clone was observed a few times. This chain connects TRBV30 to TRBJ2-1; D possibly corresponds to TRBD2 (6 bases). From germline, CDR1 is GTSNPN and CDR2 SVGIG (reference sequence). The V end lost 0 bases, the J end lost 2 bases, and 11 bases lay between the germline ends. CDR3 length equals 15 residues. In nucleotides, the CDR3 is TGTGCCTGGAGTGTATACGGGACTCCCTACAATGAGCAGTTCTTC. Translating gives CAWSVYGTPYNEQFF.

This chain uses TRBV9 with TRBJ2-5; tentatively, D is TRBD2 (6 bases). The CDR3 is made up of 15 amino acids. Germline loops: CDR1 SGDLS, CDR2 YYNGEE. V lost 0 bases to trimming and J lost 3 bases, with 12 bases between them. The CDR3 region has the DNA TGTGCCAGCAGCGTAGACCGACTAGGGGAAGAGACCCAGTACTTC. Residues: CASSVDRLGEETQYF.